This T cell receptor (beta chain) stems from a study of T cells in Graves' hyperthyroidism and ophthalmopathy. Findings of the study overall: A 13 V-J signature model discriminated ophthalmopathy versus stable hyperthyroidism. Most thyroid clonotypes expanded above 0.001 appeared in blood too.

This clonotype has just one count. Its antigen is currently unknown. RNA transcripts served as the template for amplifying TCR beta CDR3 regions. HTBI primers were the set used in a first-round RT-PCR of the TCR CDR3. TCRdb ran MiXCR on the multiplex PCR reads and lists one entry per CDR3 protein. In the table there are roughly 650,000 distinct CDR3 sequences, more than 15% of which are singletons. Trimming cost V 3 bases and J 6 bases, with 12 bases left between them. The CDR3 totals 14 residues. Germline V gene lookup returns CDR1 LGHDT and CDR2 YNNKEL (reference sequence). The sequenced material came from blood. The chain links TRBV3-1 to TRBJ2-1; no definite D call. This TCR was recovered from a woman aged 40 to 55 with Graves' ophthalmopathy. CDR3 sequence: CASSQGETPNEQFF. The CDR3 DNA reads TGTGCCAGCAGCCAGGGCGAGACCCCCAATGAGCAGTTCTTC.